The sample holds a few counts of the clone carrying this TCR beta chain. The data were produced by immunoSEQ multiplex PCR, yet TCRdb's version contains in-frame clones alone and is incomplete. The sample has 10,000 to 15,000 clones; 21% are singletons. Germline lookup yields CDR1 SGHNT and CDR2 YENEEA. V was clipped by 4 bases and J by 4 bases; unmatched bases: 3. The CDR3 spans 14 residues. The data are from a study of sequential checkpoint blockade in melanoma. Study background: Randomization was 1:1 between first-line nivolumab→ipilimumab and ipilimumab→nivolumab. Roughly 23 patients had matched tumor biopsies before treatment and at week 13 after nivolumab or ipilimumab alone.

Treatment denoted: randomized to nivolumab then ipilimumab (arm A) or the reverse (arm B). Patients had received no earlier DNA-damaging chemotherapy. V usage is TRBV11-3 and J usage is TRBJ1-1; 10 nucleotides align to TRBD1. The sample here was tumor tissue (inferred from file names), taken from a patient given nivolumab and ipilimumab in sequence. This receptor was obtained from a human donor with melanoma. CDR3 protein: CASSSGQGLTEAFF. CDR3 DNA sequence: TGTGCCAGCAGCTCGGGACAGGGGCTCACTGAAGCTTTCTTT.